Each of the 21 T cell receptor beta chains below was sequenced from the same sample in a study of T cell responses to AZD1222 COVID-19 vaccine. Using immunoSEQ multiplex PCR, the repertoire was profiled, and TCRdb retains in-frame clones only, with some absent. In the table there are some 150,000 clones, 90% to 95% of which are singletons. Sequenced here: peripheral blood, sampled on day 0 of AZD1222 vaccination. The receptors were sampled from an adult in good health.

The chain carries TRBV27 and TRBJ2-7; TRBD1 aligns across 11 bases. The germline CDR1 and CDR2 sequences are MNHEY and SMNVEV (reference sequence). The length of the CDR3 is 16 residues. Trimming took 4 bases from V and 1 from J; bases not matched to a gene: 6. CDR3 nucleotides: TGTGCCAGCAGTTCCGCGGGACAGGGGGAATCCTACGAGCAGTACTTC. Encoded protein: CASSSAGQGESYEQYF.

This clone is a singleton in its sample. The rearrangement joins TRBV18 to TRBJ1-1, with D tentatively TRBD1 (5 bases). V lost 3 bases and J lost 0, with 11 bases in between. Germline values: CDR1 KGHSH, CDR2 LQKENI. The CDR3 loop spans 15 amino acids. CDR3 bases: TGTGCCAGCTCACCGGTCGAGGGGATGAACACTGAAGCTTTCTTT. This gives the protein CASSPVEGMNTEAFF. The variable domain in full, with the rest retrieved from reference TRBV18 and TRBJ1-1, is NAGVMQNPRHLVRRRGQEARLRCSPMKGHSHVYWYRQLPEEGLKFMVYLQKENIIDESGMPKERFSAEFPKEGPSILRIQQVVRGDSAAYFCASSPVEGMNTEAFFGQGTRLTVV.

Here the CDR3 DNA reads TGTGCCAGCAGCCAAGTGCGTGGCTATGGCTACACCTTC. This encodes CASSQVRGYGYTF. The chain has TRBV3-1 (or the pseudogene TRBV3-2) and TRBJ1-2; D uncertain. The germline V and J ends were trimmed by 1 base and 4 bases, with 7 bases remaining between them. The CDR3 has 13 amino acids. Germline V gene data show CDR1 as LGHDT and CDR2 as YNNKEL (reference sequence).

The rearrangement joins TRBV29-1 to TRBJ2-2; D uncertain. The CDR3 sequence is 12 residues long. Germline V gene sequence: CDR1 SQVTM, CDR2 ANQGSEA. V dropped 4 bases and J dropped 5 bases, with 8 bases sitting between them. The DNA of the CDR3 is TGCAGCGTTGTGGGTCTGACCGGGGAGCTGTTTTTT. This sequence encodes CSVVGLTGELFF.

In its sample, this clone was seen a few times. The chain has TRBV5-4 and TRBJ1-1; weak D call: TRBD1 (5 bases). The CDR3 is 14 residues long. The germline CDR1 and CDR2 sequences are SGHNT and YYREEE (reference sequence). V was cut by 1 base and J by 3 bases, with 10 bases left in between. Written as DNA, the CDR3 is TGTGCCAGCAGCTTGTGGGGGAGGGACACTGAAGCTTTCTTT. It translates to CASSLWGRDTEAFF.

This clone was found once. V gene TRBV21-1 combines with J gene TRBJ2-7; the DNA was not compared with TRBD2, the D call given in the table. TRBV21-1 is recorded as a pseudogene. The CDR3 extends over 16 amino acids. CDR3 region: CASSKGVGTRTYEQYF. In DNA, the CDR3 is TGTGCCAGCAGCAAAGGGGTAGGGACTAGGACCTACGAGCAGTACTTC.

V usage is TRBV18 and J usage is TRBJ2-3; no firm D call. This CDR3 is built from 15 residues. Germline CDR1 KGHSH, CDR2 LQKENI. V gave up 6 bases and J gave up 1 base, with 14 bases separating them. CDR3: CASSRISDGTDTQYF. The CDR3 DNA reads as TGTGCCAGCTCGAGAATATCGGACGGCACAGATACGCAGTATTTT.

The V call is TRBV19, the J call TRBJ2-5, with a weak D call TRBD1 (5 bases). The length of the CDR3 is 14 residues. The V gene lost 5 bases and the J gene lost 4 bases, with 14 bases spanning the gap. The V gene's germline CDR1 is LNHDA and CDR2 SQIVND (reference sequence). CDR3 in amino acids: CASSAQGFGETQYF. CDR3 in DNA: TGTGCCAGTAGTGCCCAGGGATTTGGAGAGACCCAGTACTTC.

The chain is built from TRBV19 and TRBJ2-1; D not resolved. Per germline, CDR1 LNHDA and CDR2 SQIVND (reference sequence). Trimming cost V 4 bases and J 2 bases, with 12 bases left between them. This CDR3 region has 15 residues. CDR3 region: CASSTLGGTYNEQFF. CDR3 in DNA: TGTGCCAGTAGTACCCTTGGCGGAACCTACAATGAGCAGTTCTTC.

The gene calls are TRBV25-1 and TRBJ2-7; unclear D gene. This CDR3 region has 11 residues. V lost 7 bases, J lost 0 bases, and 4 bases lay in between. The germline V gene has CDR1 MGHDK and CDR2 SYGVNS. The CDR3 spells CASTHSYEQYF. The CDR3, as DNA: TGTGCCAGCACCCACTCCTACGAGCAGTACTTC.

J is TRBJ2-7 and V is TRBV11-2, with 9 bases fitting TRBD2. With 1 base clipped from V and 7 bases from J, the junction kept 17 bases outside the gene matches. The CDR3 extends over 18 amino acids. Germline V gene lookup returns CDR1 SGHAT and CDR2 FQNNGV. This CDR3 is CASSLGSGPGGGAREQYF. The CDR3 nucleotides read TGTGCCAGCAGCTTAGGATCCGGCCCGGGCGGGGGGGCGAGAGAGCAGTACTTC.

This clone was seen a single time. The V call is TRBV7-2, the J call TRBJ1-6; no clear D. Deletions cut 2 bases from V and 13 bases from J, with 9 bases between. The CDR3 totals 12 residues. The germline CDR1 and CDR2 sequences are SGHTA and FQGNSA. The DNA for the CDR3 is TGTGCCAGCAGCTTAATGGGTGGTCCCCTCCACTTT. Translated: CASSLMGGPLHF. The variable domain in full, with the rest retrieved from reference TRBV7-2 and TRBJ1-6, is GAGVSQSPSNKVTEKGKDVELRCDPISGHTALYWYRQSLGQGLEFLIYFQGNSAPDKSGLPSDRFSAERTGGSVSTLTIQRTQQEDSAVYLCASSLMGGPLHFGNGTRLTVT.

In this sample, this clone turned up once. J is TRBJ1-5 and V is TRBV28, with a weak D call TRBD1 (6 bases). Looked up from germline, CDR1 is MDHEN and CDR2 is SYDVKM. CDR3 size: 13 residues. Trimming removed 5 bases from V and 1 base from J, with 6 bases in between. The CDR3: CASSDRSNQPQHF. CDR3 DNA sequence: TGTGCCAGCAGTGACAGGAGCAATCAGCCCCAGCATTTT.

V gene TRBV7-7 combines with J gene TRBJ2-3; D might be TRBD2 (5 bases). The ends were cut back, 5 bases at V and 1 base at J, with 19 bases in the middle. From germline, CDR1 is SSHAT and CDR2 FNYEAQ (reference sequence). This CDR3 is 17 amino acids long. For the CDR3, the DNA is TGTGCCAGCAGCCGAAGCCGGTTGGGGAGCTGCACAGATACGCAGTATTTT. Protein: CASSRSRLGSCTDTQYF.

This clone was seen only a few times. The chain couples TRBV24-1 to TRBJ2-3; D could derive from TRBD1 or TRBD2 (5 bases each). The CDR3 covers 15 residues. V gave up 3 bases and J gave up 8 bases, with 17 bases separating them. Germline assignment: CDR1 KGHDR and CDR2 SFDVKD. The CDR3 is CATSDAESGRGTQYF. CDR3 sequence (DNA): TGTGCCACCAGTGATGCGGAGTCGGGGCGCGGTACGCAGTATTTT.

This chain links TRBV4-1 with TRBJ2-1; 13 nucleotides line up with TRBD2. V was pared by 0 bases and J by 15 bases, with 11 bases of the junction left unmatched. CDR1 MGHRA and CDR2 YSYEKL come from the germline V gene. CDR3 length: 16 residues. The CDR3 coding sequence is TGCGCCAGCAGCCAAGATCAACTAGCGGGAGGGGGAAGGTCGTTCTTC. It codes for CASSQDQLAGGGRSFF.

The genes are TRBV9 and TRBJ2-2, with TRBD2 matching over 7 bases. The V segment lost 2 bases and the J segment 9 bases; nucleotides outside the gene matches: 4. This CDR3 has 13 amino acids. The V gene's germline CDR1 is SGDLS and CDR2 YYNGEE. The CDR3 protein is CASSVRERRELFF. In DNA form, the CDR3 reads TGTGCCAGCAGCGTGCGGGAGAGGCGGGAGCTGTTTTTT.

The CDR3 is CASSPLQGSQETQYF. CDR3 DNA: TGTGCCAGCTCACCCCTCCAGGGATCCCAAGAGACCCAGTACTTC. V and J are TRBV18 and TRBJ2-5; D is possibly TRBD1 (5 bases). CDR3 length: 15 amino acids. Germline CDR1 KGHSH, CDR2 LQKENI. Trimming took off 3 bases at V and 1 base at J, with 12 bases between the two ends.

The chain joins TRBV9 to TRBJ2-7, with 13 bases that match TRBD2. The germline gives CDR1 SGDLS, CDR2 YYNGEE. With 0 bases clipped from V and 4 bases from J, the junction kept 4 bases outside the gene matches. The CDR3 has 16 residues. CDR3 sequence: CASSVGLAGGAYEQYF. In DNA form, the CDR3 reads TGTGCCAGCAGCGTAGGACTAGCGGGAGGTGCGTACGAGCAGTACTTC.

In its sample, this clone was seen a few times. CDR3 nucleotides: TGTGCCAGCAGCTTAACGACAGTCAAGGAGACCCAGTACTTC. Amino acid sequence: CASSLTTVKETQYF. The J gene is TRBJ2-5, the V gene TRBV5-6; D possibly corresponds to TRBD1 (5 bases). This CDR3 has 14 amino acids. Germline V gene lookup returns CDR1 SGHDT and CDR2 YYEEEE. V gave up 2 bases and J gave up 5 bases, with 13 bases separating them.

The V and J genes are TRBV7-9 and TRBJ2-7, with a possible D match to TRBD2 (5 bases). V dropped 5 bases and J dropped 3 bases, with 11 bases sitting between them. The CDR3 extends over 13 amino acids. Germline assignment: CDR1 SEHNR and CDR2 FQNEAQ (reference sequence). The CDR3 loop reads CASSPTGIYEQYF. Here the CDR3 DNA reads TGTGCCAGCAGCCCGACCGGGATCTACGAGCAGTACTTC.